A selection of T cell receptor beta chains follows, all from one sample in a study of blood T cells in healthy people across ages. TCRdb re-called the 5' RACE reads with MiXCR, one entry per CDR3 protein. The table has 730,000 or so distinct CDR3 sequences, less than 45% seen once; the top ten hold around 32%. Input material: blood. These TCRs come from an older man in good health. Each CDR3 is given with its conserved first and last residue.

j_call v_call cdr3_aa
TRBJ1-1 TRBV20-1 CSARVLRTGPTEAFF
TRBJ2-7 TRBV6-2/TRBV6-3 CASTRSSGSTYEQYF
TRBJ2-1 TRBV20-1 CSAGSPGQGLDEQFF
TRBJ1-1 TRBV2 CASSEDNREGEAFF
TRBJ2-6 TRBV28 CAVQGYGANVLTF
TRBJ2-1 TRBV4-3 CASSRTDREQFF
TRBJ2-7 TRBV20-1 CSARGPRELAGPLDNEQYF
TRBJ2-1 TRBV27 CACSLRTGTYNEQLF
TRBJ1-6 TRBV20-1 CSARWGSGARDSPLHF
TRBJ1-3 TRBV6-2/TRBV6-3 CASSYFHNAGNTIYF
TRBJ2-5 TRBV15 CATSKEGCQETQYF
TRBJ1-4 TRBV27 CASSPGDRPNEKLFF
TRBJ2-3 TRBV5-1 CASSTGLAGAPHTGTQYF
TRBJ2-7 TRBV5-5 CASSRREKGEQYF
TRBJ1-1 TRBV7-9 CASKPSGGMNTEAFF
TRBJ2-2 TRBV6-1 CASSEVRGTRNTGELFF
TRBJ2-5 TRBV20-1 CSARDWGVQETQYF
TRBJ2-7 TRBV6-2/TRBV6-3 CASSYSPGTGVFYEQYF
TRBJ2-1 TRBV18 CASSPAGSNNEQFF
TRBJ2-1 TRBV28 CASSPSLNNEQFF
TRBJ2-5 TRBV13 CASSYRSGRETQYF
TRBJ2-2 TRBV10-3 CAISEGDLTGELFF
TRBJ2-3 TRBV10-2 CASSAATGVRGTDTQYF
TRBJ2-2 TRBV20-1 CSARRGFPPSGNTGELFF
TRBJ2-3 TRBV7-2 CASSLAGGGLSTDTQYF
TRBJ1-1 TRBV7-3 CASSLTVMAPNTEAFF
TRBJ2-5 TRBV7-8 CASSLGMKTQYF
TRBJ2-7 TRBV20-1 CSARSGLVPYNEQYF
TRBJ1-2 TRBV20-1 CSAWTDNDGYTF
TRBJ2-7 TRBV5-1 CASSAGQGEQYF